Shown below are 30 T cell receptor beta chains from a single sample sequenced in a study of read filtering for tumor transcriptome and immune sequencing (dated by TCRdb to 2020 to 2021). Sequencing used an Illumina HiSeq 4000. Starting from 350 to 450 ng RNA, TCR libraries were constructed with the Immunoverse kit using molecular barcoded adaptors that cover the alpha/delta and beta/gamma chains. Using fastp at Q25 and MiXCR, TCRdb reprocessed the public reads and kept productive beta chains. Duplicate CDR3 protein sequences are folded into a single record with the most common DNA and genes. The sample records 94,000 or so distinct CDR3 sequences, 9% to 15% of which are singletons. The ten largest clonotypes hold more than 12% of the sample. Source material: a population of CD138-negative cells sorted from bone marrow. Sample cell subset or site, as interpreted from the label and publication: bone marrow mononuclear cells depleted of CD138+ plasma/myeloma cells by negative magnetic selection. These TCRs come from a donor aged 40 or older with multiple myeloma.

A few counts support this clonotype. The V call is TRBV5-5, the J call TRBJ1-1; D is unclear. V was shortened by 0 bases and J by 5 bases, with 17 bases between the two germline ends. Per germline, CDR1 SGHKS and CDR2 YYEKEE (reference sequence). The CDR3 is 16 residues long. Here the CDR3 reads CASSLGTPIPGTEAFF. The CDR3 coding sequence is TGTGCCAGCAGCTTGGGGACCCCTATTCCCGGGACTGAAGCTTTCTTT.

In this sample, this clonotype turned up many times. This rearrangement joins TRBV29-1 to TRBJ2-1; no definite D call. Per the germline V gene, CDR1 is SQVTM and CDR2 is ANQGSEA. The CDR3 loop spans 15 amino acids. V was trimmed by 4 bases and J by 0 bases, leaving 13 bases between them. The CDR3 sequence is CSVGSGLSSYNEQFF. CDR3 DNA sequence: TGCAGCGTTGGATCCGGATTGAGCTCCTACAATGAGCAGTTCTTC.

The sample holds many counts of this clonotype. CDR3 in amino acids: CASSRERENWETQYF. CDR3 nucleotides: TGTGCCAGCAGTCGTGAGCGGGAGAATTGGGAGACCCAGTACTTC. The rearrangement uses TRBV7-9 and TRBJ2-5; 8 bases are a match to TRBD2. This CDR3 spans 15 amino acids. Germline V lookup: CDR1 SEHNR, CDR2 FQNEAQ (reference sequence). With V trimmed by 6 bases and J by 5 bases, 11 bases remained unmatched.

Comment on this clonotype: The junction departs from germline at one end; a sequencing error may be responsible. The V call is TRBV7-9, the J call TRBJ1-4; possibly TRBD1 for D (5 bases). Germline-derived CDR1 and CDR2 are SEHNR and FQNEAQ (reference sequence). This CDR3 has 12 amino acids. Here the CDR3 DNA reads TGTGCCAGCGGCTTTGCGGGGGAAAAACTGCTTTTT. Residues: CASGFAGEKLLF.

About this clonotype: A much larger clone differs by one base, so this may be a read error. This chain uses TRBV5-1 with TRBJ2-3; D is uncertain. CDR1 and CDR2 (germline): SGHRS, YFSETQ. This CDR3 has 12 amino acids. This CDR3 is CASSLNTDTKYF. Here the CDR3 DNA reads TGCGCCAGCAGCTTGAACACAGATACGAAGTATTTT.

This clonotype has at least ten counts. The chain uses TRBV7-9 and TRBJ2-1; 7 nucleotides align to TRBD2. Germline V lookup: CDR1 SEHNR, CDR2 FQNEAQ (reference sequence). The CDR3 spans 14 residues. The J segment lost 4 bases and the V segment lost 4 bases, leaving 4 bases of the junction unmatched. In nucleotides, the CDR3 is TGTGCCAGCAGCTGGCGGGAGTTTTACAATGAGCAGTTCTTC. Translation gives CASSWREFYNEQFF.

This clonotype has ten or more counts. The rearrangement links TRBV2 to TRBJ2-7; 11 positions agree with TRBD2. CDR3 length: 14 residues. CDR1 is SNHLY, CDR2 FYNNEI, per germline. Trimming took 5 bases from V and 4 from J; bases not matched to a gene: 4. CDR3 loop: CASSSTSGKYEQYF. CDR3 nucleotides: TGTGCCAGCAGTTCGACTAGCGGGAAGTACGAGCAGTACTTC.

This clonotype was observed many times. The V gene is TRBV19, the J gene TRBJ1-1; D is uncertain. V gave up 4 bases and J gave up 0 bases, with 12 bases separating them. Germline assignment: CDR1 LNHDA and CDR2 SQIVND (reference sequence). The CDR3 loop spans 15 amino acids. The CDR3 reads CASSTDPSMNTEAFF. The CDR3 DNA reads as TGTGCCAGTAGTACCGACCCTTCCATGAACACTGAAGCTTTCTTT.

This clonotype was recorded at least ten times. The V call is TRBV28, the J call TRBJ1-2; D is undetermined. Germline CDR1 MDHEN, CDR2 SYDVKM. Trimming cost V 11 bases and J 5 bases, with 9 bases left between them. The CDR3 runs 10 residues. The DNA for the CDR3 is TGTGCCGTTTCGAGGTATGGCTACACCTTC. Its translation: CAVSRYGYTF.

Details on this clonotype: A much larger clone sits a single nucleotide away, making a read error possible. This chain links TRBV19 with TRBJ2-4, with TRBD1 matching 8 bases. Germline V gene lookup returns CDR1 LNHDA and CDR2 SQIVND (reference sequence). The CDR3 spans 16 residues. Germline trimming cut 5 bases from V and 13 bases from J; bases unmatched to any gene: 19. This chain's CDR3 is CASSPRDRMRTHGQYF. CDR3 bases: TGTGCCAGTAGTCCCCGGGACAGGATGCGGACCCACGGGCAGTACTTC. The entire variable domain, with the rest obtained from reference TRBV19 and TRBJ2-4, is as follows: DGGITQSPKYLFRKEGQNVTLSCEQNLNHDAMYWYRQDPGQGLRLIYYSQIVNDFQKGDIAEGYSVSREKKESFPLTVTSAQKNPTAFYLCASSPRDRMRTHGQYFGAGTRLSVL.

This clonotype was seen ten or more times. CDR3 protein: CASSLFVAENTDTQYF. CDR3 sequence (DNA): TGTGCCAGCAGCTTATTCGTCGCGGAGAACACAGATACGCAGTATTTT. The chain carries TRBV11-2 and TRBJ2-3, with no clear D. Germline V gene sequence: CDR1 SGHAT, CDR2 FQNNGV. The CDR3 contains 16 residues. V was clipped by 2 bases and J by 2 bases, with 14 bases between them.

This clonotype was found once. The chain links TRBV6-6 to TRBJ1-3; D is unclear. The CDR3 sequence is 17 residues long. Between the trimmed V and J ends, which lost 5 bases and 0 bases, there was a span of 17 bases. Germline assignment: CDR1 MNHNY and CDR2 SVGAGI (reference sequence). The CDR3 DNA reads TGTGCCAGCAGTAAATTCGCACCGGTCGTCTCTGGAAACACCATATATTTT. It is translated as CASSKFAPVVSGNTIYF.

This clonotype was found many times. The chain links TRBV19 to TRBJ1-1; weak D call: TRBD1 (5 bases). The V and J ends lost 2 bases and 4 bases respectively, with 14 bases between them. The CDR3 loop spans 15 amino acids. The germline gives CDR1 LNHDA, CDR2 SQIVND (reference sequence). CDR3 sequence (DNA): TGTGCCAGTAGTATAAACAGGCCTTTGCTCACTGAAGCTTTCTTT. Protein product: CASSINRPLLTEAFF.

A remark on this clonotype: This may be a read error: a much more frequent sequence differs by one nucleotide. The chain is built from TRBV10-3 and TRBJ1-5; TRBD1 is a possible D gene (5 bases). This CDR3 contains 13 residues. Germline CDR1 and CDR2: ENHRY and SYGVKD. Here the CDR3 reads CVTTGEPAQPQHF. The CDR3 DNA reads TGTGTCACCACGGGGGAGCCCGCTCAGCCCCAGCATTTT.

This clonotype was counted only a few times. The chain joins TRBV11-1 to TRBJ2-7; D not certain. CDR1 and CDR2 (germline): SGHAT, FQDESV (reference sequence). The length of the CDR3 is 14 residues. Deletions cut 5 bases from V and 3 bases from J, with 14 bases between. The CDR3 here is CASSETSLGYEQYF. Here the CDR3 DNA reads TGTGCCAGCAGCGAGACTTCCCTAGGCTACGAGCAGTACTTC.

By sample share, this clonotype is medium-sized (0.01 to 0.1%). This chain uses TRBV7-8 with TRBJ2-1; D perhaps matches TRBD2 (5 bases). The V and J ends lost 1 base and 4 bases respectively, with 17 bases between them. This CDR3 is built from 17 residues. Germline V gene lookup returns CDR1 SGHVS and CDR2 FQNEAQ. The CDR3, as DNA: TGTGCCAGCAGCTTAGAGGGCCGGACTCGAGCTTACAATGAGCAGTTCTTC. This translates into CASSLEGRTRAYNEQFF. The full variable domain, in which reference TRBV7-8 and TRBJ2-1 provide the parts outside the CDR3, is GAGVSQSPRYKVAKRGQDVALRCDPISGHVSLFWYQQALGQGPEFLTYFQNEAQLDKSGLPSDRFFAERPEGSVSTLKIQRTQQEDSAVYLCASSLEGRTRAYNEQFFGPGTRLTVL.

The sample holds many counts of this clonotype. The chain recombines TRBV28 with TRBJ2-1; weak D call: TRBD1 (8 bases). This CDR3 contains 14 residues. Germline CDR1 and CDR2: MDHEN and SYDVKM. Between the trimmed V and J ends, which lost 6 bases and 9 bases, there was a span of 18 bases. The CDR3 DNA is TGTGCCAGCAGCAGCGGGACAGGTATTTCTGAGCAGTTCTTC. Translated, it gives CASSSGTGISEQFF.

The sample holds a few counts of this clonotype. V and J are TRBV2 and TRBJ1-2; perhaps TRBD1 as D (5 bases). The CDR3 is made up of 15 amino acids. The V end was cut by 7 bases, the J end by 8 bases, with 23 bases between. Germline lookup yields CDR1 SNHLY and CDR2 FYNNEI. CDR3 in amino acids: CASTWTSTNHGGYTF. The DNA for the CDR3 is TGTGCCAGCACCTGGACATCGACAAACCATGGAGGCTACACCTTC.

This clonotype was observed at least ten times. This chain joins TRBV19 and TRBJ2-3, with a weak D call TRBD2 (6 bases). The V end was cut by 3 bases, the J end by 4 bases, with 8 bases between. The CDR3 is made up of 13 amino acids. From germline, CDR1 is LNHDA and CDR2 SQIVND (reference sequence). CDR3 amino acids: CASSMEGADTQYF. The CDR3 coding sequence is TGTGCCAGTAGTATGGAGGGCGCAGATACGCAGTATTTT.

In DNA, the CDR3 is TGCGCCAGCAGTTCCGGACTAGCGGGAGGGCCGTCCGATGAGCAGTTCTTC. It translates to CASSSGLAGGPSDEQFF. V and J are TRBV5-1 and TRBJ2-1; TRBD2 agrees at 15 bases. After removal of 5 bases from V and 8 bases from J, the junction contained 11 bases not matched to a gene. Germline lookup yields CDR1 SGHRS and CDR2 YFSETQ. The CDR3 is 17 amino acids. Supplemented by reference TRBV5-1 and TRBJ2-1, the full variable domain reads KAGVTQTPRYLIKTRGQQVTLSCSPISGHRSVSWYQQTPGQGLQFLFEYFSETQRNKGNFPGRFSGRQFSNSRSEMNVSTLELGDSALYLCASSSGLAGGPSDEQFFGPGTRLTVL.

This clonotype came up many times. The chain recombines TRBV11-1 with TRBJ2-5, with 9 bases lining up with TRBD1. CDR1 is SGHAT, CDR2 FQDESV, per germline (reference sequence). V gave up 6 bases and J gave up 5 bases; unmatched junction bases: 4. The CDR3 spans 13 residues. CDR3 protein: CASSPTGGETQYF. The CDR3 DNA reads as TGTGCCAGCAGTCCCACAGGGGGCGAGACCCAGTACTTC. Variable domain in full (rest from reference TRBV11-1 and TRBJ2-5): EAEVAQSPRYKITEKSQAVAFWCDPISGHATLYWYRQILGQGPELLVQFQDESVVDDSQLPKDRFSAERLKGVDSTLKIQPAELGDSAMYLCASSPTGGETQYFGPGTRLLVL.

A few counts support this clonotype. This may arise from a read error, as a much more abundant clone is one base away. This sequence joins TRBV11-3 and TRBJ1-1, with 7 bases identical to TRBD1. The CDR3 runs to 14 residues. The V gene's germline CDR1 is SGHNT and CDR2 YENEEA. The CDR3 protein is CASSLGQADTVAFF. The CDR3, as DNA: TGTGCCAGCTCCCTAGGACAGGCGGACACTGTAGCTTTCTTT. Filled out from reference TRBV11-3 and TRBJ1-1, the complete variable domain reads EAGVVQSPRYKIIEKKQPVAFWCNPISGHNTLYWYLQNLGQGPELLIRYENEEAVDDSQLPKDRFSAERLKGVDSTLKIQPAELGDSAVYLCASSLGQADTVAFFGQGTRLTVV.

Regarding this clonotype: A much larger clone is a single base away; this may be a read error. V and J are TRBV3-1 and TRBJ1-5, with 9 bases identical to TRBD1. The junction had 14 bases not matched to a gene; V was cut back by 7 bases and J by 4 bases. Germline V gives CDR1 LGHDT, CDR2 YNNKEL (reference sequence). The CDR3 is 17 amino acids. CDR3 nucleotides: TGTGCCAGCAACCCACGTCTGAGACAGGGGGAAAATCAGCCCCAGCATTTT. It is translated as CASNPRLRQGENQPQHF. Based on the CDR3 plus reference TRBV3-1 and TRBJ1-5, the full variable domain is DTAVSQTPKYLVTQMGNDKSIKCEQNLGHDTMYWYKQDSKKFLKIMFSYNNKELIINETVPNRFSPKSPDKAHLNLHINSLELGDSAVYFCASNPRLRQGENQPQHFGDGTRLSIL.

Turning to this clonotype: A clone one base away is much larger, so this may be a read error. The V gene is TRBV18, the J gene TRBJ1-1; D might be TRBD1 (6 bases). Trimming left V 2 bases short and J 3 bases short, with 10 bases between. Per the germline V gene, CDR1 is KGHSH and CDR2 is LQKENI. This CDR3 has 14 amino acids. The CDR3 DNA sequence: TGTGCCAGCTCACCATCGGCAGGGGACACTGAAGCTTTCTTT. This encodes CASSPSAGDTEAFF.

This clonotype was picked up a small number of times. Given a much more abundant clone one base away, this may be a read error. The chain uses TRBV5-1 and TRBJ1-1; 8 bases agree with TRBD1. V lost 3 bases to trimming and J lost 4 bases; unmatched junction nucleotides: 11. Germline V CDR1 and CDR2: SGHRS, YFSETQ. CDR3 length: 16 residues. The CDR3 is CASSSLYAGTGTEAFF. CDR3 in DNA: TGCGCCAGCAGCTCACTTTATGCCGGGACAGGCACTGAAGCTTTCTTT.

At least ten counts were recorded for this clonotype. In DNA form, the CDR3 reads TGTGCCAGCAGTCTTAGGATATTTCAGAGGAATGAGCAGTTCTTC. This gives the protein CASSLRIFQRNEQFF. The chain joins TRBV12-3 or TRBV12-4 to TRBJ2-1; no firm D call. The CDR3 has 15 residues. V shed 5 bases and J shed 7 bases, with 18 bases lying between them.

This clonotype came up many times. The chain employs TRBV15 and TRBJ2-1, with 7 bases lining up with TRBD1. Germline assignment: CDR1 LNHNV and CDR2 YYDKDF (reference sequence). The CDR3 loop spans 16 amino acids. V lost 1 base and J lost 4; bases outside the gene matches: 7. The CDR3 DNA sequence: TGTGCCACCAGCAGAGGGTTCAACAGGGGATACAATGAGCAGTTCTTC. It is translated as CATSRGFNRGYNEQFF.

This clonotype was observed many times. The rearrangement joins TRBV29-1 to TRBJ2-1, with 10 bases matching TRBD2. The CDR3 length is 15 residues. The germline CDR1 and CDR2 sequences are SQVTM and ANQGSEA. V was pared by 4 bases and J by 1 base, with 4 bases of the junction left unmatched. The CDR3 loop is CSVVGSGRSYNEQFF. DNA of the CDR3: TGCAGCGTTGTGGGTAGCGGGAGGTCCTACAATGAGCAGTTCTTC.

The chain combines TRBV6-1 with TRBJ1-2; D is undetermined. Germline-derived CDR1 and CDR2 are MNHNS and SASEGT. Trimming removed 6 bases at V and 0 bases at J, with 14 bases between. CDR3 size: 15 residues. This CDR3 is CASRDARGPNYGYTF. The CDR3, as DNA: TGTGCCAGCAGAGATGCCCGGGGTCCTAACTATGGCTACACCTTC.

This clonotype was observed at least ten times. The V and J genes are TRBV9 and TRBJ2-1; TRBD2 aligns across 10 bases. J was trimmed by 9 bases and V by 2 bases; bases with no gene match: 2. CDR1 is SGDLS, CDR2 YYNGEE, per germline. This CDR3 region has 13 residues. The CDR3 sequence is CASSVTSGVEQFF. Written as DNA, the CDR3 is TGTGCCAGCAGCGTCACTAGCGGGGTTGAGCAGTTCTTC. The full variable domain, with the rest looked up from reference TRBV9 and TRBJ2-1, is DSGVTQTPKHLITATGQRVTLRCSPRSGDLSVYWYQQSLDQGLQFLIQYYNGEERAKGNILERFSAQQFPDLHSELNLSSLELGDSALYFCASSVTSGVEQFFGPGTRLTVL.